One sample yielded the 10 T cell receptor beta chains listed below, sequenced in a study of blood T cell repertoires in COVID-19. The assay was immunoSEQ multiplex PCR, and TCRdb's table has in-frame clones only and misses some. The table lists about 170,000 clones, about 88% of them singletons. The sequencing sample was made of peripheral blood. Source of these receptors: a man in his fifties who had recovered from COVID-19.

The V gene is TRBV5-1, the J gene TRBJ2-5; TRBD2 aligns across 11 bases. This CDR3 is 16 amino acids long. V shed 3 bases, J shed 4 bases, and the junction held 8 bases outside the gene matches. The germline gives CDR1 SGHRS, CDR2 YFSETQ. This CDR3 reads CASSSIAGGPGETQYF. CDR3 nucleotide sequence: TGCGCCAGCAGCTCCATAGCGGGGGGGCCGGGAGAGACCCAGTACTTC.

V and J are TRBV3-1 (or the pseudogene TRBV3-2) and TRBJ2-1; D is unclear. The CDR3 loop spans 13 amino acids. The V end was cut by 4 bases, the J end by 12 bases, with 16 bases between. The V gene's germline CDR1 is LGHDT and CDR2 YNNKEL (reference sequence). The CDR3 region has the DNA TGTGCCAGCAGCCTGACTGGAGAAATGTCGCAGTTCTTC. Protein: CASSLTGEMSQFF.

V usage is TRBV6-2 or TRBV6-3 and J usage is TRBJ2-2, with 8 bases aligning to TRBD1. Germline-derived CDR1 and CDR2 are MNHEY and SVGEGT. J gave up 6 bases and V 2 bases, and 5 bases lay outside the gene matches. The length of the CDR3 is 15 residues. The CDR3 loop is CASSYHRGSPGELFF. In DNA form, the CDR3 reads TGTGCCAGCAGTTACCACAGGGGGAGCCCCGGGGAGCTGTTTTTT.

The chain combines TRBV5-4 with TRBJ1-5; D may be TRBD1 (5 bases). This CDR3 is 15 amino acids long. The V end was cut by 5 bases, the J end by 2 bases, with 14 bases between. Germline V gene sequence: CDR1 SGHNT, CDR2 YYREEE (reference sequence). CDR3 sequence reads: CASSSGGGGNQPQHF. For the CDR3, the DNA is TGTGCCAGCAGTTCGGGGGGAGGTGGCAATCAGCCCCAGCATTTT. Based on the CDR3 plus reference TRBV5-4 and TRBJ1-5, the full variable domain is ETGVTQSPTHLIKTRGQQVTLRCSSQSGHNTVSWYQQALGQGPQFIFQYYREEENGRGNFPPRFSGLQFPNYSSELNVNALELDDSALYLCASSSGGGGNQPQHFGDGTRLSIL.

This rearrangement joins TRBV6-5 to TRBJ1-2, with 7 bases aligning to TRBD1. Trimming removed 0 bases from V and 5 bases from J; junction bases left unmatched: 3. The CDR3 totals 14 residues. The germline V gene has CDR1 MNHEY and CDR2 SVGAGI. Written as DNA, the CDR3 is TGTGCCAGCAGTTACTCGGACAGGCTTTATGGCTACACCTTC. Encoded protein: CASSYSDRLYGYTF.

V gene TRBV9 combines with J gene TRBJ2-5; the match to TRBD2 covers 10 bases. The CDR3 spans 16 residues. Trimming at V came to 0 bases and at J to 5 bases, leaving 7 bases not matched to a gene. Germline CDR1 SGDLS, CDR2 YYNGEE. The CDR3 is CASSVASGGALETQYF. The CDR3 DNA follows: TGTGCCAGCAGCGTAGCCAGCGGGGGGGCCCTGGAGACCCAGTACTTC.

This clone appeared a single time. The gene calls are TRBV7-9 and TRBJ1-1, with D perhaps TRBD1 (5 bases). CDR1 is SEHNR, CDR2 FQNEAQ, per germline (reference sequence). This CDR3 has 14 amino acids. The V and J ends lost 2 bases and 1 base respectively, with 8 bases between them. CDR3 protein: CASSLSTANTEAFF. CDR3 DNA sequence: TGTGCCAGCAGCTTATCGACAGCGAACACTGAAGCTTTCTTT.

This clone showed up just a few times. CDR3 sequence: CASSDRRAMQSRYEQYF. CDR3 nucleotides: TGTGCCAGCAGCGACAGGCGGGCCATGCAGAGCCGCTACGAGCAGTACTTC. The chain carries TRBV7-2 and TRBJ2-7; tentatively, D is TRBD1 (6 bases). This CDR3 has 17 residues. V was cut by 5 bases and J by 3 bases, with 23 bases left in between. Germline V gives CDR1 SGHTA, CDR2 FQGNSA.

The V call is TRBV29-1, the J call TRBJ2-7; 10 bases map to TRBD1. Germline values: CDR1 SQVTM, CDR2 ANQGSEA. There are 12 residues in the CDR3. V shed 6 bases, J shed 4 bases, and the junction held 3 bases outside the gene matches. Here the CDR3 reads CSVRQGAYEQYF. In nucleotides, the CDR3 is TGCAGCGTCAGACAGGGGGCATACGAGCAGTACTTC.

J is TRBJ1-2 and V is TRBV19, with TRBD1 identical over 10 bases. V was clipped by 5 bases and J by 6 bases; unmatched bases: 12. Germline assignment: CDR1 LNHDA and CDR2 SQIVND (reference sequence). There are 16 residues in the CDR3. CDR3 amino acids: CASSLLRYDRGHGYTF. DNA for the CDR3: TGTGCCAGTAGTCTTCTCCGATACGACAGGGGGCATGGCTACACCTTC.